The clone carrying this T cell receptor beta chain showed up just a few times. Its target is unknown. The sample originates from a study of T cell repertoires in cytomegalovirus infection. Germline values: CDR1 LGHNA, CDR2 YSLEER. The CDR3 extends over 13 amino acids. V lost 1 base and J lost 7, with 10 bases in between. Study findings and constraints: Clonotype analysis showed dominance of the ex vivo response by HLA-C-restricted CMV-specific TCR beta clonotypes.

Using its own MiXCR run on the reads, TCRdb lists one record per CDR3 protein. Among around 200,000 distinct CDR3 sequences listed, 17% were seen once. Sequenced sample: CD8+ T cells from PBMCs. This receptor was taken from a human donor in good health (CMV status not recorded). Some clones in this sample may be carry-over from other donors' samples. This rearrangement joins TRBV4-3 to TRBJ1-1; no clear D gene. CDR3 amino acids: CASSQAMDLEAFF. DNA of the CDR3: TGCGCCAGCAGCCAAGCCATGGACCTTGAAGCTTTCTTT.